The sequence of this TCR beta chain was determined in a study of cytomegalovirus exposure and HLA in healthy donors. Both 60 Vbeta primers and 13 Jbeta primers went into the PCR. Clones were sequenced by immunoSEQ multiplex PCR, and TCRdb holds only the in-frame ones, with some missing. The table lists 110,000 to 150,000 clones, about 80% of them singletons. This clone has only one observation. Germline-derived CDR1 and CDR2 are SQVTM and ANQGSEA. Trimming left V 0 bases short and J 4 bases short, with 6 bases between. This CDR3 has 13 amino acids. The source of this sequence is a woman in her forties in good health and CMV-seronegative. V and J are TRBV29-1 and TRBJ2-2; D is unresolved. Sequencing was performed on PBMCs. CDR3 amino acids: CSVEDLSTGELFF. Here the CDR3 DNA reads TGCAGCGTTGAAGATCTCAGCACCGGGGAGCTGTTTTTT.